One sample yielded the 30 T cell receptor beta chains listed below, sequenced in a study of T-cell memory formation after mild COVID-19. Using its own MiXCR run on the 5' RACE reads, TCRdb lists one record per CDR3 protein. The sample carries 250,000 to 400,000 distinct CDR3 sequences, roughly an eighth recorded once. What was sequenced was PBMCs or a T cell subset sorted from them (not recorded which). These receptors all come from a man younger than 30 who had mild COVID-19 (a few samples of this study predate the infection). Cell type and time point are not known.

The chain is built from TRBV7-2 and TRBJ1-4, with D hard to call. The CDR3 covers 14 residues. Trimming removed 1 base at V and 6 bases at J, with 9 bases between. Germline CDR1 reads SGHTA; CDR2 reads FQGNSA. The CDR3 DNA reads as TGTGCCAGCAGCTTAGAGACGGGCGATGAAAAACTGTTTTTT. Protein sequence: CASSLETGDEKLFF.

In this sample, this clonotype turned up many times. This chain uses TRBV5-1 with TRBJ2-5; D ambiguous. CDR1 and CDR2 from the germline V gene are SGHRS and YFSETQ. The length of the CDR3 is 12 residues. V lost 4 bases and J 1 base, leaving 5 bases between the germline ends. The CDR3 here is CASSRVQETQYF. The CDR3 DNA reads TGCGCCAGCAGCCGGGTCCAAGAGACCCAGTACTTC.

There are many counts of this clonotype. The rearrangement uses TRBV5-1 and TRBJ1-2; 7 positions match TRBD1. The length of the CDR3 is 13 residues. Looked up from germline, CDR1 is SGHRS and CDR2 is YFSETQ. V lost 0 bases and J lost 6; bases outside the gene matches: 2. The CDR3 DNA follows: TGCGCCAGCAGCTTGGCACAGGGGAATGGCTACACCTTC. This codes for CASSLAQGNGYTF.

This clonotype has a handful of counts. This rearrangement joins TRBV7-2 to TRBJ1-1; 7 positions agree with TRBD1. The length of the CDR3 is 12 residues. Germline CDR1 is SGHTA and CDR2 is FQGNSA. The V gene end was trimmed by 10 bases and the J gene end by 0 bases; junction bases not matched to a gene: 2. The CDR3 sequence is CATDRVNTEAFF. CDR3 bases: TGTGCCACCGACAGGGTGAACACTGAAGCTTTCTTT.

The V gene is TRBV20-1, the J gene TRBJ2-3; tentative D call: TRBD2 (5 bases). The germline gives CDR1 DFQATT, CDR2 SNEGSKA (reference sequence). This CDR3 spans 12 amino acids. V shed 3 bases and J shed 6 bases, with 10 bases lying between them. CDR3 protein: CSASRGMDTQYF. The CDR3 coding sequence is TGCAGTGCTAGCCGGGGTATGGATACGCAGTATTTT.

The chain employs TRBV7-8 and TRBJ2-3; D might be TRBD2 (5 bases). The germline gives CDR1 SGHVS, CDR2 FQNEAQ. V was pared by 5 bases and J by 2 bases, with 11 bases between. The CDR3 runs to 14 residues. CDR3 DNA sequence: TGTGCCAGCAGCCCAGGAGACTACACAGATACGCAGTATTTT. Its translation is CASSPGDYTDTQYF. Full variable domain (rest looked up from reference TRBV7-8 and TRBJ2-3): GAGVSQSPRYKVAKRGQDVALRCDPISGHVSLFWYQQALGQGPEFLTYFQNEAQLDKSGLPSDRFFAERPEGSVSTLKIQRTQQEDSAVYLCASSPGDYTDTQYFGPGTRLTVL.

This sequence joins TRBV24-1 and TRBJ2-7, with D hard to call. Per germline, CDR1 KGHDR and CDR2 SFDVKD. V was trimmed by 8 bases and J by 3 bases, leaving 19 bases between them. CDR3 size: 15 residues. The CDR3 DNA is TGTGCCACCACCCCCTTAGGAGCTGAAAACTACGAGCAGTACGTC. This gives the protein CATTPLGAENYEQYV.

This clonotype was counted only a few times. This chain joins TRBV5-1 and TRBJ1-6; D may be TRBD1 (5 bases). The CDR3 has 15 residues. Germline assignment: CDR1 SGHRS and CDR2 YFSETQ. Trimming removed 4 bases at V and 14 bases at J, with 22 bases between. The CDR3 here is CASSTSGFPLDALHF. CDR3 sequence (DNA): TGCGCCAGCAGCACATCAGGGTTTCCGCTCGATGCCCTCCACTTT.

The chain combines TRBV6-6 with TRBJ1-2, with D possibly matching TRBD1 (6 bases). Germline V lookup: CDR1 MNHNY, CDR2 SVGAGI (reference sequence). Between the trimmed V and J ends, which lost 5 bases and 3 bases, there was a span of 16 bases. This CDR3 spans 15 amino acids. In DNA, the CDR3 is TGTGCCAGCAGTCAAGCGAGACAGGAACACTATGGCTACACCTTC. The encoded protein is CASSQARQEHYGYTF.

This clonotype showed up just a few times. The J gene is TRBJ2-7, the V gene TRBV7-9; D unclear. This CDR3 is built from 13 residues. Germline CDR1 reads SEHNR; CDR2 reads FQNEAQ (reference sequence). Trimming removed 5 bases at V and 4 bases at J, with 12 bases between. In DNA, the CDR3 is TGTGCCAGCAGCCCAATAGGGTCGTACGAGCAGTACGTC. Amino acids: CASSPIGSYEQYV.

The CDR3 region has the DNA TGTGCCAGCAGCATAGAAGGGCCAACCGGGGATTCACCCCTCCACTTT. Protein product: CASSIEGPTGDSPLHF. The chain carries TRBV21-1 and TRBJ1-6. TRBV21-1 represents a pseudogene. The CDR3 runs 16 residues.

This clonotype was found many times. The chain joins TRBV6-5 to TRBJ1-1; a possible D gene is TRBD1 (6 bases). Germline assignment: CDR1 MNHEY and CDR2 SVGAGI. V dropped 6 bases and J dropped 4 bases, with 12 bases sitting between them. The CDR3 runs 13 residues. The CDR3 protein is CASRQGFATEAFF. CDR3 bases: TGTGCCAGCAGGCAGGGGTTTGCCACTGAAGCTTTCTTT.

The V and J genes are TRBV6-5 and TRBJ2-3; TRBD2 is a possible D gene (6 bases). The ends were cut back, 6 bases at V and 6 bases at J, with 22 bases in the middle. The germline gives CDR1 MNHEY, CDR2 SVGAGI. The CDR3 is 16 amino acids. CDR3: CASRPVYLGGSDTQYF. DNA for the CDR3: TGTGCCAGCAGGCCTGTTTACCTCGGGGGTTCGGATACGCAGTATTTT.

There are a few counts of this clonotype. The chain joins TRBV4-3 to TRBJ2-7, with 8 bases identical to TRBD1. Germline CDR1 and CDR2: LGHNA and YSLEER. Trimming cost V 0 bases and J 3 bases; bases outside gene matches: 13. The length of the CDR3 is 18 residues. The CDR3 here is CASSQDQVNWDRNYEQYF. For the CDR3, the DNA is TGCGCCAGCAGCCAAGATCAAGTTAATTGGGACAGGAACTACGAGCAGTACTTC.

This clonotype was seen at least ten times. The rearrangement joins TRBV7-9 to TRBJ1-1, with D hard to call. CDR1 is SEHNR and CDR2 is FQNEAQ in the germline V gene (reference sequence). This CDR3 is 14 amino acids long. Trimming cost V 5 bases and J 5 bases, with 15 bases left between them. The chain's CDR3 is CASSPHSEVTEAFF. CDR3 nucleotide sequence: TGTGCCAGCAGCCCCCACTCTGAGGTGACTGAAGCTTTCTTT. The variable domain in full, completed from reference TRBV7-9 and TRBJ1-1, reads DTGVSQNPRHKITKRGQNVTFRCDPISEHNRLYWYRQTLGQGPEFLTYFQNEAQLEKSRLLSDRFSAERPKGSFSTLEIQRTEQGDSAMYLCASSPHSEVTEAFFGQGTRLTVV.

The chain couples TRBV4-1 to TRBJ2-2; D gene unclear. V lost 3 bases and J 7 bases, leaving 15 bases between the germline ends. The CDR3 has 15 amino acids. Germline V lookup: CDR1 MGHRA, CDR2 YSYEKL. DNA of the CDR3: TGCGCCAGCAGCCACCCCCCGAACCAGATCGGGGAGCTGTTTTTT. It codes for CASSHPPNQIGELFF.

The gene calls are TRBV7-9 and TRBJ1-5; tentative D call: TRBD1 (6 bases). The V gene lost 2 bases and the J gene lost 6 bases, with 8 bases spanning the gap. The CDR3 has 13 residues. Germline V gene lookup returns CDR1 SEHNR and CDR2 FQNEAQ (reference sequence). The CDR3 is CASSLRGSQPQHF. CDR3 bases: TGTGCCAGCAGCTTAAGGGGGAGTCAGCCCCAGCATTTT. Using reference TRBV7-9 and TRBJ1-5 for the parts outside the CDR3, the full variable domain is DTGVSQNPRHKITKRGQNVTFRCDPISEHNRLYWYRQTLGQGPEFLTYFQNEAQLEKSRLLSDRFSAERPKGSFSTLEIQRTEQGDSAMYLCASSLRGSQPQHFGDGTRLSIL.

Of note for this clonotype: A much larger clone lies a single base off, so this may be a read error. V is TRBV13 and J is TRBJ2-3, with 8 bases fitting TRBD2. Per the germline V gene, CDR1 is PRHDT and CDR2 is FYEKMQ (reference sequence). The CDR3 loop spans 14 amino acids. The V segment lost 1 base and the J segment 5 bases; nucleotides outside the gene matches: 2. CDR3 region: CASSLAGGQDTQYF. The CDR3 nucleotides are TGTGCCAGCAGCTTAGCGGGGGGGCAAGATACGCAGTATTTT.

CDR3 sequence reads: CASSFEVGDYFQPQHF. The CDR3, as DNA: TGTGCCAGCAGTTTTGAAGTGGGCGACTATTTTCAGCCCCAGCATTTT. This chain joins TRBV12-3 or TRBV12-4 and TRBJ1-5; D uncertain. V dropped 3 bases and J dropped 6 bases, with 18 bases sitting between them. The CDR3 contains 16 residues.

This chain uses TRBV6-5 with TRBJ2-5; perhaps D is TRBD1 or TRBD2 (6 bases each). Germline loops: CDR1 MNHEY, CDR2 SVGAGI. The length of the CDR3 is 13 residues. Trimming shortened V by 1 base and J by 5 bases, and 8 bases separated the two germline ends. The CDR3 DNA is TGTGCCAGCAGTTACTGGGGGGCCGAGACCCAGTACTTC. This sequence encodes CASSYWGAETQYF.

This clonotype turned up a few times. This sequence joins TRBV3-1 and TRBJ2-3; 9 nucleotides align to TRBD2. The CDR3 runs to 16 residues. V shed 2 bases, J shed 2 bases, and the junction held 5 bases outside the gene matches. From germline, CDR1 is LGHDT and CDR2 YNNKEL (reference sequence). CDR3 amino acids: CASSQLQRGVTDTQYF. As DNA, the CDR3 is TGTGCCAGCAGCCAATTGCAGCGGGGGGTCACAGATACGCAGTATTTT.

This clonotype appeared a few times. The chain couples TRBV4-1 to TRBJ1-1; D not certain. This CDR3 comprises 13 residues. V lost 4 bases, J lost 4 bases, and 10 bases lay in between. CDR1 is MGHRA, CDR2 YSYEKL, per germline. CDR3 nucleotide sequence: TGCGCCAGCAGCCCAACCTGGAGCACTGAAGCTTTCTTT. This encodes CASSPTWSTEAFF.

This clonotype was picked up a small number of times. The rearrangement joins TRBV19 to TRBJ2-3, with 9 positions matching TRBD2. The CDR3 has 14 residues. The V and J ends lost 6 bases and 2 bases, in that order; junction bases with no gene match: 3. Germline V gene sequence: CDR1 LNHDA, CDR2 SQIVND (reference sequence). The CDR3 DNA reads as TGTGCCAGTAGGGCGGGGGGGTTCACAGATACGCAGTATTTT. It is translated as CASRAGGFTDTQYF.

At least ten counts were recorded for this clonotype. The rearrangement joins TRBV27 to TRBJ1-1; 9 nucleotides match TRBD1. From germline, CDR1 is MNHEY and CDR2 SMNVEV (reference sequence). V was clipped by 8 bases and J by 5 bases; unmatched bases: 6. The CDR3 length is 13 residues. The DNA of the CDR3 is TGTGCCAGCCGGGGGACAGGGAAGACTGAAGCTTTCTTT. Translated, it gives CASRGTGKTEAFF.

V and J are TRBV28 and TRBJ2-1, with a possible D match to TRBD1 (6 bases). The CDR3 spans 14 residues. Germline values: CDR1 MDHEN, CDR2 SYDVKM. V was shortened by 7 bases and J by 2 bases, with 12 bases between the two germline ends. The CDR3 region is CASIGGQTYNEQFF. The DNA of the CDR3 is TGTGCCAGCATAGGCGGACAGACCTACAATGAGCAGTTCTTC.

The chain combines TRBV7-8 with TRBJ2-2; perhaps D is TRBD1 or TRBD2 (5 bases each). This CDR3 region has 16 residues. In germline, CDR1 is SGHVS, CDR2 FQNEAQ. V lost 2 bases to trimming and J lost 4 bases, with 14 bases between them. Written as DNA, the CDR3 is TGTGCCAGCAGCTTATTTGTAGGGACCGGCACCGGGGAGCTGTTTTTT. Its translation is CASSLFVGTGTGELFF.

This clonotype was counted many times. A read error may produce the germline difference seen at one junction end. V and J are TRBV7-7 and TRBJ2-5; 9 positions agree with TRBD1. CDR3 length: 15 residues. Germline values: CDR1 SSHAT, CDR2 FNYEAQ (reference sequence). Here the CDR3 reads CASSSGTGWYETQYF. The DNA for the CDR3 is TGTGCTAGCAGCTCCGGGACAGGGTGGTACGAGACCCAGTACTTC. The full variable domain, its missing parts supplied by reference TRBV7-7 and TRBJ2-5, is GAGVSQSPRYKVTKRGQDVTLRCDPISSHATLYWYQQALGQGPEFLTYFNYEAQPDKSGLPSDRFSAERPEGSISTLTIQRTEQRDSAMYRCASSSGTGWYETQYFGPGTRLLVL.

The chain has TRBV27 and TRBJ1-1; D is perhaps TRBD1 (5 bases). From germline, CDR1 is MNHEY and CDR2 SMNVEV (reference sequence). Trimming shortened V by 5 bases and J by 10 bases, and 17 bases separated the two germline ends. The CDR3 spans 13 residues. The CDR3 nucleotides read TGTGCCAGCAGTCCGACCTTGGGGGGGGGAGCTTTCTTT. It encodes CASSPTLGGGAFF.

This clonotype was counted between two and nine times. The chain employs TRBV20-1 and TRBJ1-5; D gene uncertain. Germline CDR1 and CDR2: DFQATT and SNEGSKA (reference sequence). The germline V and J ends were trimmed by 3 bases and 0 bases, with 6 bases remaining between them. The CDR3 length is 13 residues. The CDR3 reads CSASLDSNQPQHF. The CDR3 DNA reads as TGCAGTGCTAGTCTAGATAGCAATCAGCCCCAGCATTTT.

The rearrangement links TRBV5-1 to TRBJ2-2; 7 nucleotides match TRBD1. CDR1 SGHRS and CDR2 YFSETQ come from the germline V gene. CDR3 size: 16 residues. V gave up 1 base and J gave up 1 base; unmatched junction bases: 4. The CDR3 region is CASSLLTGENTGELFF. DNA for the CDR3: TGCGCCAGCAGCTTGTTAACAGGGGAGAACACCGGGGAGCTGTTTTTT. Full variable domain (missing parts from reference TRBV5-1 and TRBJ2-2): KAGVTQTPRYLIKTRGQQVTLSCSPISGHRSVSWYQQTPGQGLQFLFEYFSETQRNKGNFPGRFSGRQFSNSRSEMNVSTLELGDSALYLCASSLLTGENTGELFFGEGSRLTVL.